This TCR beta chain is from a study of HIV-infected children after antiretroviral therapy interruption. On the study more broadly: Samples from the continuous-treatment group were taken at weeks 0, 48 and 150.

This CDR3 region has 11 residues. CDR1 is SQVTM and CDR2 is ANQGSEA in the germline V gene. The J segment lost 6 bases and the V segment lost 7 bases, leaving 1 base of the junction unmatched. Indicated treatment: PENTA 11 planned treatment interruption arm or continuous ART arm. At least 5 million viable PBMCs were required per cryopreserved sample. The TCR library was built from RNA with a 3' RACE protocol and unique molecular identifiers. TCRdb used MiXCR to reprocess the 3' RACE reads, holding one entry per CDR3 protein. The table lists approximately 96,000 distinct CDR3 sequences, 5.5% to 8.5% of them singletons, with roughly 1.1% in the top ten. This clonotype was detected many times. What it binds is not known. Findings of the study overall: Naive CD4+ sequences overlapped less between time points once interruption began.

The chain couples TRBV29-1 to TRBJ2-3, with TRBD1 matching 10 bases. This clonotype was sampled from a pool of human donors with HIV. The sequencing used CD45RA+ CD4+ T cells from PBMCs, pooled from several time points, collected from a donor given antiretroviral therapy, either interrupted or continuous. Subset specified: naive CD4+ CD45RA+ CD45RO- T cells. CDR3 residues: CSADRGDTQYF. In DNA form, the CDR3 reads TGCAGCGCGGACAGGGGGGATACGCAGTATTTT.